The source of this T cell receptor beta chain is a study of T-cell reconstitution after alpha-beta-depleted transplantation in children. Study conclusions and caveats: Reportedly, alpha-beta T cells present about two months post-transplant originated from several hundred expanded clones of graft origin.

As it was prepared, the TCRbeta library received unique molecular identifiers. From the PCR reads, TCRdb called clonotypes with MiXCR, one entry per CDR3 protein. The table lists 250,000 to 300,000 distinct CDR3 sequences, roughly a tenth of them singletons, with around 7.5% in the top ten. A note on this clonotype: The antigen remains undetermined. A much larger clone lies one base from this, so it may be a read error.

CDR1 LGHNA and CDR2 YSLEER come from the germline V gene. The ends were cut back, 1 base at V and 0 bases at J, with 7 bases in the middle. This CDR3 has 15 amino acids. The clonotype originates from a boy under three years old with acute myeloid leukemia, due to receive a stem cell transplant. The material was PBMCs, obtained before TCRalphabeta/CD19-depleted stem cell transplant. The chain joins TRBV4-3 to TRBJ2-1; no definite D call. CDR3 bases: TGCGCCAGCAGCCAAGGCGTGATCTCCTACAATGAGCAGTTCTTC. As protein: CASSQGVISYNEQFF.